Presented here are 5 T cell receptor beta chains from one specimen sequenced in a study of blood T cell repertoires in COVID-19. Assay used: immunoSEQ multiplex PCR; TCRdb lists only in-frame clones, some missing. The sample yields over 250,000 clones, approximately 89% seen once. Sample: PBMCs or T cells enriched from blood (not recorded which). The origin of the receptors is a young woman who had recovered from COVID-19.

CDR3 residues: CASSRTGEGNQPQHF. The CDR3 bases are TGTGCCAGCAGTCGAACAGGGGAAGGGAATCAGCCCCAGCATTTT. This chain joins TRBV9 and TRBJ1-5, with 7 bases lining up with TRBD1. The germline V gene encodes CDR1 SGDLS and CDR2 YYNGEE. The V gene end was trimmed by 5 bases and the J gene end by 4 bases; junction bases not matched to a gene: 9. CDR3 size: 15 residues.

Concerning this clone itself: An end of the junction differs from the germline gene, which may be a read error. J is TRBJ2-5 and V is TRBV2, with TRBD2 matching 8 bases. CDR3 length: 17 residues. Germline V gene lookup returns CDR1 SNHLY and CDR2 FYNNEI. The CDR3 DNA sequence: TGTGCCAGCAGCGAAGGTCTGGCGGGGGGTCCACAAGAGACCCAGTACTTC. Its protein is CASSEGLAGGPQETQYF.

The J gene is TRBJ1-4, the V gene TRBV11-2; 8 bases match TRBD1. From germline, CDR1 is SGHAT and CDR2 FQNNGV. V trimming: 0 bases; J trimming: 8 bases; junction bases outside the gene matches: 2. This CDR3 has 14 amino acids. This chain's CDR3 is CASSLDRGREKLFF. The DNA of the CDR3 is TGTGCCAGCAGCTTAGACAGGGGGCGGGAAAAACTGTTTTTT.

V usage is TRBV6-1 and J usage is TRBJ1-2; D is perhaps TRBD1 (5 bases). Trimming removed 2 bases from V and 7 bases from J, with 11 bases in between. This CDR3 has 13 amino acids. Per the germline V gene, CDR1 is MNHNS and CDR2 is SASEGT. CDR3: CASSEYQGGGYTF. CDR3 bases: TGTGCCAGCAGTGAATATCAGGGCGGTGGCTACACCTTC.

The CDR3 reads CASSAGTDFYGYTF. Written as DNA, the CDR3 is TGTGCCAGTAGTGCAGGGACAGACTTCTATGGCTACACCTTC. The rearrangement uses TRBV19 and TRBJ1-2, with 7 bases identical to TRBD1. This CDR3 is built from 14 residues. CDR1 LNHDA and CDR2 SQIVND come from the germline V gene (reference sequence). V lost 5 bases to trimming and J lost 4 bases; unmatched junction nucleotides: 7.